This TCR beta chain is from a study of T cells expressing NK-cell markers. Overall study context: Underlying the TCR beta repertoires were sorted CD3+CD56+NKG2C+, CD3+CD56+NKG2C- and CD3+CD56-NKG2C+ T cells.

TCRdb re-called the 5' RACE reads; every CDR3 protein appears as one record, without DNA. The table lists about 260,000 distinct CDR3 sequences, with around 0.37% in the top ten. CDR1 is SGHDN and CDR2 is FVKESK in the germline V gene. The CDR3 consists of 14 residues. This TCR derives from a man in his late teens or twenties in good health. The source material was blood T cells: a sorted CD56 or NKG2C T cell subset, CD4+ or CD8+ T cells, or bulk PBMC T cells (not recorded which). The genes are TRBV14 and TRBJ1-2; TCRdb calls TRBD1, which cannot be checked without DNA. The CDR3 loop is CASSRVQGAGGYTF.